This record concerns one T cell receptor beta chain sequence. No antigen is known for it. This specimen comes from a study of Ad26.COV2.S vaccination and SARS-CoV-2 variants. The wider study: Dosing was one shot or two shots 56 days apart.

Broader study findings: Vaccine recipients had higher spike-specific TCR breadth than placebo recipients. Breadth, reportedly substantial, characterized the spike-specific CD8+ and CD4+ T cell responses after vaccination.

Germline lookup yields CDR1 MDHEN and CDR2 SYDVKM. This CDR3 comprises 14 residues. Trimming took off 3 bases at V and 4 bases at J, with 12 bases between the two ends. The treatment was: 15 to 20 received Ad26.COV2.S at low or high dose, single or two shots; about 5 received placebo; per-sample allocation not given. Sample collection was performed on day 63 after the first vaccine or placebo injection. Vaccination used an Ad26 vector expressing Wuhan-strain SARS-CoV-2 spike. This table comes from immunoSEQ multiplex PCR, and its TCRdb copy is limited to in-frame clones, with some not included. The sample yields approximately 480,000 clones, 87% seen once.

This specimen was peripheral blood, taken in a trial of Ad26.COV2.S vaccine versus placebo. This chain uses TRBV28 with TRBJ2-5; D possibly corresponds to TRBD2 (6 bases). The sequence was obtained from a person between 18 and 60 years old who received the Ad26.COV2.S COVID-19 vaccine or a placebo. DNA of the CDR3: TGTGCCAGCAGTTTGCCGGGAGTTGGAGAGACCCAGTACTTC. Its protein is CASSLPGVGETQYF.